This TCR beta chain was observed in a study of tumor and adjacent non-tumor tissue in lung cancer. In the study overall: The cohort had around eleven adenocarcinoma, 2 squamous cell and 1 small cell patients.

The library came from three nested PCR rounds adapted from ARM-PCR protocols. TCRdb recomputed calls from the multiplex PCR reads with MiXCR, one row per CDR3 protein. The table includes 69,000 or so distinct CDR3 sequences, roughly 72% detected once. The CDR3 runs 15 residues. The V gene's germline CDR1 is SGHAT and CDR2 FQNNGV. Notes on this clonotype: A much larger clone lies one base from this, so it may be a read error.

The template was RNA from unsorted bulk tissue. Between August and November 2014, newly diagnosed, chemotherapy-naive lung cancer patients underwent thoracic surgery in China. The specimen was lung tumor tissue. This receptor was obtained from a man in his fifties or sixties with non-small cell lung cancer. The chain is built from TRBV11-2 and TRBJ2-1; D may match TRBD1 or TRBD2 (6 bases each). CDR3 in amino acids: CASNLDGGLYNEQFF. The DNA for the CDR3 is TGTGCCAGCAACTTAGATGGGGGGCTCTACAATGAGCAGTTCTTC.